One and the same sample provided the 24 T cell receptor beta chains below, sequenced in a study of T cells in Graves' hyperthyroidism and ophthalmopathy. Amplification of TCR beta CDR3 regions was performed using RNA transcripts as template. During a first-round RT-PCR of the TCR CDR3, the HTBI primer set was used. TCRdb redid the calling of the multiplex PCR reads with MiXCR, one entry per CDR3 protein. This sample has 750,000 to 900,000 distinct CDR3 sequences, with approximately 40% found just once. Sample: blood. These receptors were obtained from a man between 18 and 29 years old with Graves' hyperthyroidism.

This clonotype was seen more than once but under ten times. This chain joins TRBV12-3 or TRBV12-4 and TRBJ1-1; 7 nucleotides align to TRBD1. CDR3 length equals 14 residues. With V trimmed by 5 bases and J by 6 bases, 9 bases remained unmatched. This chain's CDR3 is CASSPRTGSAEAFF. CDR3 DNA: TGTGCCAGCAGTCCTCGGACAGGTTCGGCTGAAGCTTTCTTT.

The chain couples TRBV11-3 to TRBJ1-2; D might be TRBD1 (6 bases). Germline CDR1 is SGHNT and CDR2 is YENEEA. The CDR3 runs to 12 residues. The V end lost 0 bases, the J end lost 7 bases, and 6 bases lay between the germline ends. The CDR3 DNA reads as TGTGCCAGCAGCTTAGAACAGGGTGGCTACACCTTC. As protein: CASSLEQGGYTF.

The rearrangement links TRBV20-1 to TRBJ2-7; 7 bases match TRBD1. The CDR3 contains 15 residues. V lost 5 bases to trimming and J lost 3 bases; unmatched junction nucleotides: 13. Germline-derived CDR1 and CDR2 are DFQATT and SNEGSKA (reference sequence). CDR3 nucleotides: TGCAGTGCTTCCCCGCACCGGGACAGTGGCTACGAGCAGTACTTC. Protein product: CSASPHRDSGYEQYF.

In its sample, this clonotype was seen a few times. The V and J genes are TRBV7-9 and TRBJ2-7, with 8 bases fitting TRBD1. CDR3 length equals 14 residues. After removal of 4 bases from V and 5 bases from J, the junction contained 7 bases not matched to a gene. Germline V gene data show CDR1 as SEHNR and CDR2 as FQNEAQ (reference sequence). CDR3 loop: CASSSSDRAHEQYF. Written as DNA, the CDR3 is TGTGCCAGCAGCTCCTCGGACAGGGCCCACGAGCAGTACTTC.

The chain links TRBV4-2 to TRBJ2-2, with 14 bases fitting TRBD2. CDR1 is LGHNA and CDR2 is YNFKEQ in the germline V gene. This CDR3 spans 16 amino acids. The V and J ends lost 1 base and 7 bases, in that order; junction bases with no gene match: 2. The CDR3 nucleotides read TGTGCCAGCAGCCAAGGGGGACTAGCGGGAGACGGGGAGCTGTTTTTT. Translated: CASSQGGLAGDGELFF.

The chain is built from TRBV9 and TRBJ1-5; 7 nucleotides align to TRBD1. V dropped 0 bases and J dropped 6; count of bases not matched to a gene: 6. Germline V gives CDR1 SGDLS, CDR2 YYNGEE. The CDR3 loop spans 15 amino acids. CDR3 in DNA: TGTGCCAGCAGCGTAGGACAGGGCCAGGGTCAGCCCCAGCATTTT. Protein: CASSVGQGQGQPQHF. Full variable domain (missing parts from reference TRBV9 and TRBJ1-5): DSGVTQTPKHLITATGQRVTLRCSPRSGDLSVYWYQQSLDQGLQFLIQYYNGEERAKGNILERFSAQQFPDLHSELNLSSLELGDSALYFCASSVGQGQGQPQHFGDGTRLSIL.

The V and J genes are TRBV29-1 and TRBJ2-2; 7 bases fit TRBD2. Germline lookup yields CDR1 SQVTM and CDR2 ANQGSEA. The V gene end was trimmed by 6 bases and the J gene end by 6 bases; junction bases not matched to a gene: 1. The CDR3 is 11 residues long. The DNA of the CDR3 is TGCAGCGTGGCGGGGGCCGGGGAGCTGTTTTTT. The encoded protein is CSVAGAGELFF.

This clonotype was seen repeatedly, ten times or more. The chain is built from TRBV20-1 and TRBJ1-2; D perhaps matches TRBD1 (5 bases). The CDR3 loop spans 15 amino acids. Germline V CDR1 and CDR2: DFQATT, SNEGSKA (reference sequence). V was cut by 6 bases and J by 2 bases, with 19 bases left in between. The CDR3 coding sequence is TGCAGTGCCAGGACACCTCCTTTGGCAAACTATGGCTACACCTTC. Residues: CSARTPPLANYGYTF.

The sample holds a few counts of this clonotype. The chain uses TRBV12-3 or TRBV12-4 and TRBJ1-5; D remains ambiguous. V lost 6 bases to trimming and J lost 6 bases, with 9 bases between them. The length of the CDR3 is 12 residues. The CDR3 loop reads CASSFAPQPQHF. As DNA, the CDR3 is TGTGCCAGCAGCTTTGCCCCTCAGCCCCAGCATTTT.

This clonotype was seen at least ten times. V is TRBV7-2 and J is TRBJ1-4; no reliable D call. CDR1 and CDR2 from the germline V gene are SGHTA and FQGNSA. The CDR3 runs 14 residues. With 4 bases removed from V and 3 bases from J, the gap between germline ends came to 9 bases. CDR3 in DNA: TGTGCCAGCAGCTCCTCGGGAGCTAATGAAAAACTGTTTTTT. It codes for CASSSSGANEKLFF.

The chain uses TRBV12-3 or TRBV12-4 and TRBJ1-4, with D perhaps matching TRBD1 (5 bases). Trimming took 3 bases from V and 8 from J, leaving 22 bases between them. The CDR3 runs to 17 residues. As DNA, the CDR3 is TGTGCCAGCAGTTTCACCGCCGGGGGACGATTAGGGGAAAAACTGTTTTTT. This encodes CASSFTAGGRLGEKLFF.

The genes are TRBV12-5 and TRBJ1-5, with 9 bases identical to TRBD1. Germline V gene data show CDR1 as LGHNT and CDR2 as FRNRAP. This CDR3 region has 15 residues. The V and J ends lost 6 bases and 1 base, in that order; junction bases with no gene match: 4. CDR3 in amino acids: CASGPTGGSNQPQHF. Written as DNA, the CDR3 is TGTGCTAGTGGCCCGACAGGGGGGAGCAATCAGCCCCAGCATTTT.

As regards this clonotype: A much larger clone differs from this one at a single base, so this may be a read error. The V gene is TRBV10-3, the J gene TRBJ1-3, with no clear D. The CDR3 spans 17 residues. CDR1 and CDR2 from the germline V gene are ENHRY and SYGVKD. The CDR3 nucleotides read TGTGCCGTCAGTGAGTCGGGTGGCTCCTCTTCTGGAAACACCATATATTTT. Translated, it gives CAVSESGGSSSGNTIYF.

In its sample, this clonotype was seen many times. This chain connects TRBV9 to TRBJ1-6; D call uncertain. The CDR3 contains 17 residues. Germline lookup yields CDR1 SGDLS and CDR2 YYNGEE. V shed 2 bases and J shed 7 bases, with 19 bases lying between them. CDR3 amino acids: CASSVEPALGRNSPLHF. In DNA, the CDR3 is TGTGCCAGCAGCGTCGAACCCGCACTGGGGAGGAATTCACCCCTCCACTTT.

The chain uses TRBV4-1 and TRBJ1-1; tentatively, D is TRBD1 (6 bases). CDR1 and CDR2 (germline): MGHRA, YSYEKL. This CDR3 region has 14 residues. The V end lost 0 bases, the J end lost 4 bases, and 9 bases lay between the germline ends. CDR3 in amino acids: CASSQDGGATEAFF. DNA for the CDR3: TGCGCCAGCAGCCAAGATGGGGGCGCCACTGAAGCTTTCTTT.

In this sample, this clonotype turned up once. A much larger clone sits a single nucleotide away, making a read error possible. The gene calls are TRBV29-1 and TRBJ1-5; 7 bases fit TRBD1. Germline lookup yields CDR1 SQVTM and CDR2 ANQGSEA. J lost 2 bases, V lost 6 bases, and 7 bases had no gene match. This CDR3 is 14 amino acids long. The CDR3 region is CSVGIGGGNQPQHF. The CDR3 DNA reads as TGCAGCGTGGGGATAGGGGGCGGCAATCAGCCCCAGCATTTT.

CDR3 DNA sequence: TGTGCCAGCAGCTACGGGGGCCCGGGGGAGCAGTACTTC. Amino acid sequence: CASSYGGPGEQYF. The rearrangement joins TRBV13 to TRBJ2-7; D could derive from TRBD1 or TRBD2 (6 bases each). The CDR3 covers 13 residues. The germline V and J ends were trimmed by 4 bases and 7 bases, with 14 bases remaining between them. From germline, CDR1 is PRHDT and CDR2 FYEKMQ (reference sequence).

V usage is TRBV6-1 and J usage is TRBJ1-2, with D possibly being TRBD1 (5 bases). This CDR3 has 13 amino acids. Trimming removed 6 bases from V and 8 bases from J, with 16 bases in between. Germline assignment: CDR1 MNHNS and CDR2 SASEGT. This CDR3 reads CASRASGGEGYTF. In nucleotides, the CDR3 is TGTGCCAGCAGAGCCTCCGGGGGAGAGGGCTACACCTTC.

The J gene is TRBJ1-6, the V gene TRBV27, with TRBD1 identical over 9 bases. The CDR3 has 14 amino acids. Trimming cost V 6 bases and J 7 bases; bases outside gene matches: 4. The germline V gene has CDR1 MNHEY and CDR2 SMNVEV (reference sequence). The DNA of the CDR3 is TGTGCCAGCAGCGGGACAGGGCTAAATTCACCCCTCCACTTT. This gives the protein CASSGTGLNSPLHF.

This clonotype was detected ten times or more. This chain's CDR3 is CASSWGLADQETQYF. Here the CDR3 DNA reads TGTGCCAGCAGTTGGGGACTAGCAGATCAAGAGACCCAGTACTTC. The chain combines TRBV12-3 or TRBV12-4 with TRBJ2-5; 9 nucleotides align to TRBD2. The trim removed 4 bases at V and 2 bases at J, leaving 5 bases unmatched. The CDR3 contains 15 residues.

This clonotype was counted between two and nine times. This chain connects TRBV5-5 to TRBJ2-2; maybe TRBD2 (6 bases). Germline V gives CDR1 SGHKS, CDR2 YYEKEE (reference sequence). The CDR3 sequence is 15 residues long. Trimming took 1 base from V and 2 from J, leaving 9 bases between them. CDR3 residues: CASSLTGLNTGELFF. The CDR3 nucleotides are TGTGCCAGCAGCTTGACGGGACTCAACACCGGGGAGCTGTTTTTT.

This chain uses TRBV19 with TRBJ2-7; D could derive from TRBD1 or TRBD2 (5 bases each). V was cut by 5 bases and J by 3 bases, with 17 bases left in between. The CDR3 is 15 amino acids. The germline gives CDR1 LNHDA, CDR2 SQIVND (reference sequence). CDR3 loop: CASSPTGTENYEQYF. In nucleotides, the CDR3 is TGTGCCAGTAGTCCAACCGGGACGGAGAACTACGAGCAGTACTTC.

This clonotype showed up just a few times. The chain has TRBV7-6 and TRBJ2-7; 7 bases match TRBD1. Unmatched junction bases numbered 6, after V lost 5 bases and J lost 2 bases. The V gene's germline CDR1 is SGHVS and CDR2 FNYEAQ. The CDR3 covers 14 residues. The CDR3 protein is CASSATGNPYEQYF. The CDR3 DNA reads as TGTGCCAGCAGCGCGACAGGGAATCCCTACGAGCAGTACTTC.

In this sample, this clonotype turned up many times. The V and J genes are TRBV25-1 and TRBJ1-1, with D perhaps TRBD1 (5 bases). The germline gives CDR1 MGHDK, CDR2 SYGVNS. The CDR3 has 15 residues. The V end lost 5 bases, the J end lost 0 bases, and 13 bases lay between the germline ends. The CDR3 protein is CASSIHGRVNTEAFF. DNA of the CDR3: TGTGCCAGCAGTATCCACGGCAGGGTGAACACTGAAGCTTTCTTT.